The T cell receptor (beta chain) under discussion was sequenced for a study of cytomegalovirus exposure and HLA in healthy donors. To note about this clone: Its antigen is not identified.

The PCR used 60 Vbeta and 13 Jbeta primers. Data came from immunoSEQ multiplex PCR; TCRdb stores just in-frame clones and leaves some out. The data hold about 130,000 clones, with around 78% observed a single time. The study, taken as a whole, reports: Presence/absence analyses treated sequencing depth as roughly uniform across donors. Available immune exposure information covered CMV serostatus only.

The receptor comes from a man aged 18-30 years in good health and CMV-seropositive. The sequencing sample was made of PBMCs.

The CDR3 spells CASSLTSGGPLSYEQYF. The DNA for the CDR3 is TGCGCCAGCAGCTTGACTAGCGGGGGGCCCCTCTCCTACGAGCAGTACTTC. The rearrangement uses TRBV5-1 and TRBJ2-7; 12 bases are shared with TRBD2. In germline, CDR1 is SGHRS, CDR2 YFSETQ. CDR3 size: 17 residues. J gave up 0 bases and V 1 base, and 5 bases lay outside the gene matches.